The rows below give T cell receptor beta chains drawn from one sample of a study of T cell responses to AZD1222 COVID-19 vaccine. Clones were sequenced by immunoSEQ multiplex PCR, and TCRdb holds only the in-frame ones, with some missing. The data contain roughly 160,000 clones, 93% of them singletons. The sequencing used peripheral blood, collected on day 0 of AZD1222 vaccination. These receptors were collected from an adult in good health. Each CDR3 is given with its conserved first and last residue. D genes are given only for firm matches. Some rows mark clone size as missing; the rest say once, few, many or name a class of expanded clone.

J,D,size,V,CDR3,DNA
TRBJ1-3,-,few,TRBV11-2,CASSLEPGNTIYF,TGTGCCAGCAGCTTAGAACCTGGAAACACCATATATTTT
TRBJ2-5,TRBD2,-,TRBV4-2,CASSQDEGAAGGQETQYF,TGTGCCAGCAGCCAAGATGAAGGAGCAGCGGGGGGGCAAGAGACCCAGTACTTC
TRBJ1-5,-,-,TRBV3-1/TRBV3-2,CASSQAEWRVDQPQHF,TGTGCCAGCAGCCAAGCTGAGTGGAGGGTGGATCAGCCCCAGCATTTT
TRBJ2-3,-,-,TRBV7-2,CASSLAFRGQRETDTQYF,TGTGCCAGCAGCTTAGCCTTCCGGGGGCAAAGAGAGACAGATACGCAGTATTTT
TRBJ1-2,-,-,TRBV30,CAWRGQGLSGYTF,TGTGCCTGGAGGGGTCAGGGTTTGTCTGGCTACACCTTC
TRBJ1-1,-,-,TRBV4-2,CASSQDWPGRGREAFF,TGTGCCAGCAGCCAAGATTGGCCGGGCCGGGGACGGGAAGCTTTCTTT
TRBJ1-2,TRBD1,-,TRBV7-2,CASSLDRDRKNGYTF,TGTGCCAGCAGCTTGGACAGGGACAGGAAAAATGGCTACACCTTC
TRBJ1-4,-,-,TRBV19,CASSIRSLDGPNEKLFF,TGTGCCAGTAGTATAAGATCGTTGGACGGCCCTAATGAAAAACTGTTTTTT
TRBJ1-1,-,-,TRBV11-3,CASSLSGSSPLEAFF,TGTGCCAGCAGCTTAAGCGGCAGTAGCCCCCTTGAAGCTTTCTTT
TRBJ2-7,-,-,TRBV10-3,CAISEKEGDASYEQYF,TGTGCCATCAGTGAGAAAGAGGGGGACGCCTCCTACGAGCAGTACTTC
TRBJ2-3,TRBD2,-,TRBV20-1,CSASLASGAPDTQYF,TGCAGTGCTAGTCTGGCTAGCGGGGCACCTGATACGCAGTATTTT
TRBJ1-2,-,-,TRBV7-2,CASSLVRVSGYTF,TGTGCCAGCAGCTTAGTCCGGGTCTCCGGCTACACCTTC
TRBJ2-7,TRBD1,few,TRBV7-9,CASSPPGTGIHEQYF,TGTGCCAGCAGCCCGCCCGGGACAGGGATCCACGAGCAGTACTTC
TRBJ2-2,-,-,TRBV7-9,CASSSNRNTGELFF,TGTGCCAGCAGCTCTAACAGGAACACCGGGGAGCTGTTTTTT
TRBJ1-3,-,-,TRBV9,CASSTHVGGNTIYF,TGTGCCAGCAGCACTCATGTAGGGGGAAACACCATATATTTT
TRBJ1-1,-,-,TRBV4-1,CASSHINTEAFF,TGCGCCAGCAGCCACATAAACACTGAAGCTTTCTTT
TRBJ1-4,-,-,TRBV6-2/TRBV6-3,CASSWDGNEKLFF,TGTGCCAGCAGTTGGGACGGTAATGAAAAACTGTTTTTT
TRBJ2-1,TRBD2,-,TRBV11-2,CASRRLAGKNEQFF,TGTGCCAGCAGGAGACTAGCGGGGAAGAATGAGCAGTTCTTC
TRBJ1-6,-,-,TRBV3-1/TRBV3-2,CASSPDDKTYNSPLHF,TGTGCCAGCAGCCCCGACGACAAAACCTATAATTCACCCCTCCACTTT
TRBJ1-3,TRBD1,-,TRBV15,CATTAGGASGNTIYF,TGTGCCACCACTGCAGGGGGTGCCTCTGGAAACACCATATATTTT
TRBJ2-1,TRBD2,-,TRBV6-4,CASSVTSGGYNEQFF,TGTGCCAGCAGTGTGACTAGCGGGGGATACAATGAGCAGTTCTTC
TRBJ2-3,TRBD1,-,TRBV5-1,CASSSGRQGRTDTQYF,TGCGCCAGCAGCTCCGGAAGACAGGGGCGAACAGATACGCAGTATTTT
TRBJ1-2,-,-,TRBV2,CASSGTAPLVNYGYTF,TGTGCCAGCAGTGGGACAGCCCCTTTAGTTAACTATGGCTACACCTTC
TRBJ1-5,TRBD1,-,TRBV6-1,CASSDKWGQGHHQPQHF,TGTGCCAGCAGTGACAAATGGGGACAGGGCCACCATCAGCCCCAGCATTTT
TRBJ2-5,TRBD2,few,TRBV6-2/TRBV6-3,CASSYLRGSGAPQETQYF,TGTGCCAGCAGTTATCTGCGTGGGAGCGGGGCCCCACAAGAGACCCAGTACTTC
TRBJ2-7,TRBD2,-,TRBV13,CASSSSAGALISYEQYF,TGTGCCAGCAGCTCCTCAGCGGGGGCGCTCATCTCCTACGAGCAGTACTTC
TRBJ2-5,-,once,TRBV6-5,CASSYGLEQETQYF,TGTGCCAGCAGTTACGGGCTAGAACAAGAGACCCAGTACTTC
TRBJ1-2,TRBD1,-,TRBV29-1,CSVGGQGIDYTF,TGCAGCGTGGGGGGACAGGGAATTGACTACACCTTC
TRBJ1-1,TRBD1,-,TRBV27,CASSPGGRTEAFF,TGTGCCAGCAGCCCAGGGGGCCGGACTGAAGCTTTCTTT
TRBJ2-7,-,-,TRBV10-3,CATRKTSYEQYF,TGTGCCACCCGCAAAACCTCCTACGAGCAGTACTTC
TRBJ1-1,TRBD1,-,TRBV2,CASREQGMSTEAFF,TGTGCCAGCAGGGAACAGGGGATGAGCACTGAAGCTTTCTTT
TRBJ1-5,TRBD1,-,TRBV19,CASSHRGTNQPQHF,TGTGCCAGTAGTCACAGGGGGACCAATCAGCCCCAGCATTTT
TRBJ1-6,TRBD1,-,TRBV4-3,CASSPGQGKNSPLHF,TGCGCCAGCAGCCCTGGACAGGGCAAAAATTCACCCCTCCACTTT
TRBJ2-2,TRBD1,-,TRBV18,CASSPNRGRNTGELFF,TGTGCCAGCTCCCCAAACAGGGGGCGCAACACCGGGGAGCTGTTTTTT
TRBJ1-3,TRBD1,-,TRBV14,CASSQPDRVHGNTIYF,TGTGCCAGCAGCCAACCGGACAGGGTTCATGGAAACACCATATATTTT
TRBJ2-7,TRBD1,-,TRBV6-5,CAIRLTGGSYEQYF,TGTGCCATCAGGCTGACAGGGGGCAGCTACGAGCAGTACTTC
TRBJ2-1,TRBD2,-,TRBV30,CAWSKSSGGSYNEQFF,TGTGCCTGGAGTAAGTCTAGCGGGGGGTCCTACAATGAGCAGTTCTTC
TRBJ1-5,TRBD1,-,TRBV25-1,CASSEGQSNQPQHF,TGTGCCAGCAGTGAGGGACAGAGCAATCAGCCCCAGCATTTT
TRBJ1-6,-,-,TRBV5-1,CASSLANQPGARDSPLHF,TGCGCCAGCAGCTTGGCCAACCAACCGGGAGCTAGGGATTCACCCCTCCACTTT
TRBJ2-1,-,few,TRBV6-6,CASSRPYNEQFF,TGTGCCAGCAGCCGACCGTACAATGAGCAGTTCTTC
TRBJ1-5,-,-,TRBV5-8,CASSFLQSNQPQHF,TGTGCCAGCAGCTTTTTACAGAGCAATCAGCCCCAGCATTTT
TRBJ2-1,-,-,TRBV19,CASSIGEIWDEQFF,TGTGCCAGTAGTATCGGGGAAATCTGGGATGAGCAGTTCTTC
TRBJ1-6,-,-,TRBV6-2/TRBV6-3,CASSFREPNYNSPLHF,TGTGCCAGCAGTTTCCGGGAGCCTAACTATAATTCACCCCTCCACTTT
TRBJ1-2,-,-,TRBV30,CAWSRGAGYGYTF,TGTGCCTGGAGTAGAGGGGCTGGTTATGGCTACACCTTC
TRBJ2-2,-,-,TRBV24-1,CATSDGGLDTGELFF,TGTGCCACCAGTGATGGGGGTTTGGACACCGGGGAGCTGTTTTTT
TRBJ2-5,-,-,TRBV29-1,CSEIGTQETQYF,TGCAGCGAAATCGGGACGCAAGAGACCCAGTACTTC
TRBJ1-5,TRBD1,-,TRBV14,CASSQDLWNRGTGPSNQPQHF,TGTGCCAGCAGCCAAGATCTCTGGAACAGGGGGACGGGGCCTAGCAATCAGCCCCAGCATTTT
TRBJ1-2,-,-,TRBV28,CASSSFSQGYTF,TGTGCCAGCAGTTCCTTTTCCCAGGGCTACACCTTC
TRBJ2-7,-,-,TRBV19,CATADRRESYEQYF,TGTGCCACAGCGGACAGGAGGGAGTCCTACGAGCAGTACTTC